Listed here are 20 T cell receptor beta chains from one sample, sequenced in a study of blood T cells in healthy people across ages. Together with a sample-barcoded 5' primer, a J-beta primer mix was included in a second PCR lasting roughly 6 to 12 cycles. TCRdb processed the 5' RACE reads anew with MiXCR; each CDR3 protein has one entry. The table lists about 800,000 distinct CDR3 sequences, about 25% of them singletons, with under 4.5% in the top ten. These data were likewise used in another study, on T cells of mothers and their children.

Sequencing was performed on blood. These receptors all come from a boy between 5 and 17 years old in good health.

Only a few counts were recorded for this clonotype. CDR3 region: CASSPALGVPSYEQYF. In DNA, the CDR3 is TGTGCCAGCAGCCCAGCCCTAGGGGTCCCATCCTACGAGCAGTACTTC. V is TRBV7-9 and J is TRBJ2-7; D is possibly TRBD1 (5 bases). There are 16 residues in the CDR3. The germline V gene encodes CDR1 SEHNR and CDR2 FQNEAQ (reference sequence). V gave up 5 bases and J gave up 1 base, with 18 bases separating them.

This sequence joins TRBV6-6 and TRBJ1-1, with 7 bases aligning to TRBD1. This CDR3 has 14 amino acids. The germline V gene encodes CDR1 MNHNY and CDR2 SVGAGI (reference sequence). V dropped 6 bases and J dropped 7; count of bases not matched to a gene: 11. The CDR3 DNA reads as TGTGCCAGCAGACCTACGGGACAGAATATTGAAGCTTTCTTT. Encoded protein: CASRPTGQNIEAFF.

The CDR3 coding sequence is TGTGCCAGCAGTTTATCAGGGGCCCGGGGTACGCAGTATTTT. Translating gives CASSLSGARGTQYF. The chain has TRBV27 and TRBJ2-3; D is perhaps TRBD1 or TRBD2 (5 bases each). CDR1 is MNHEY, CDR2 SMNVEV, per germline (reference sequence). Trimming cost V 0 bases and J 8 bases, with 12 bases left between them. CDR3 length equals 14 residues.

The gene calls are TRBV28 and TRBJ2-3; TRBD1 or TRBD2 may be the D gene (5 bases each). V was shortened by 6 bases and J by 0 bases, with 13 bases between the two germline ends. Germline V gene lookup returns CDR1 MDHEN and CDR2 SYDVKM. The CDR3 extends over 15 amino acids. The CDR3 region is CASRGETESTDTQYF. CDR3 sequence (DNA): TGTGCCAGCAGAGGGGAGACGGAGAGCACAGATACGCAGTATTTT.

The V and J genes are TRBV3-1 and TRBJ1-4; the D gene is possibly TRBD1 (5 bases). The ends were cut back, 5 bases at V and 10 bases at J, with 17 bases in the middle. Germline loops: CDR1 LGHDT, CDR2 YNNKEL (reference sequence). CDR3 length: 14 amino acids. The CDR3 loop is CASSYSQGWGKLFF. Written as DNA, the CDR3 is TGTGCCAGCAGCTACAGTCAGGGATGGGGAAAACTGTTTTTT.

This clonotype was detected ten times or more. The V gene is TRBV20-1, the J gene TRBJ2-5, with 9 bases that match TRBD2. Germline CDR1 and CDR2: DFQATT and SNEGSKA (reference sequence). The CDR3 runs 15 residues. The V gene end was trimmed by 5 bases and the J gene end by 5 bases; junction bases not matched to a gene: 12. The CDR3 DNA is TGCAGTGCTCCCCGGGGAGCGGGAGGAGGGGAGACCCAGTACTTC. This encodes CSAPRGAGGGETQYF.

The V gene is TRBV6-1, the J gene TRBJ2-3, with D possibly being TRBD1 (5 bases). The DNA end is a closer match to TRBJ1-1, so the J assignment may be wrong. This CDR3 comprises 13 residues. Germline V gene lookup returns CDR1 MNHNS and CDR2 SASEGT. CDR3 DNA: TGTGCCAGCAACGTAGAGAGGGGTACTGAAGCTTTCTTT. Translated, it gives CASNVERGTEAFF.

This sequence joins TRBV7-9 and TRBJ2-1; D tentatively fits TRBD1 or TRBD2 (5 bases each). CDR3 length: 15 residues. Per germline, CDR1 SEHNR and CDR2 FQNEAQ (reference sequence). Trimming removed 6 bases at V and 6 bases at J, with 18 bases between. The CDR3 loop is CASSGPGTLGNEQFF. The DNA for the CDR3 is TGTGCCAGCAGTGGTCCCGGGACCCTCGGCAATGAGCAGTTCTTC.

This clonotype was detected only a few times. The chain uses TRBV15 and TRBJ2-5; D is possibly TRBD1 or TRBD2 (5 bases each). The ends were cut back, 1 base at V and 11 bases at J, with 17 bases in the middle. This CDR3 spans 14 amino acids. Germline V gives CDR1 LNHNV, CDR2 YYDKDF (reference sequence). CDR3 DNA: TGTGCCACCAGCAGAGCCTGGGACGGAGGAGAGCAGTACTTC. Protein: CATSRAWDGGEQYF. Using reference TRBV15 and TRBJ2-5 for the parts outside the CDR3, the full variable domain is DAMVIQNPRYQVTQFGKPVTLSCSQTLNHNVMYWYQQKSSQAPKLLFHYYDKDFNNEADTPDNFQSRRPNTSFCFLDIRSPGLGDTAMYLCATSRAWDGGEQYFGPGTRLLVL.

The chain carries TRBV20-1 and TRBJ1-4; D remains ambiguous. Trimming stripped 3 bases from V and 4 bases from J, with 12 bases between. CDR1 and CDR2 from the germline V gene are DFQATT and SNEGSKA (reference sequence). This CDR3 contains 14 residues. The CDR3 DNA reads TGCAGTGCTAGCAGTCGGCGGAGTAATGAAAAACTGTTTTTT. Translation: CSASSRRSNEKLFF.

This rearrangement joins TRBV7-8 to TRBJ1-5; 10 bases match TRBD1. This CDR3 has 19 amino acids. Trimming took 2 bases from V and 2 from J; bases not matched to a gene: 12. Germline loops: CDR1 SGHVS, CDR2 FQNEAQ. The CDR3 loop is CASSLIIDRGLGGNQPQHF. The CDR3 nucleotides read TGTGCCAGCAGCTTAATTATCGACAGGGGGCTTGGGGGCAATCAGCCCCAGCATTTT.

This clonotype was counted between two and nine times. The rearrangement joins TRBV7-8 to TRBJ2-3; TRBD1 agrees at 9 bases. The CDR3 sequence is 17 residues long. V shed 3 bases and J 10 bases; nucleotides not matched to a gene: 17. CDR1 and CDR2 from the germline V gene are SGHVS and FQNEAQ. CDR3 in DNA: TGTGCCAGCAGCTTTCAAGGGGGACAGGGACCCCAAGGTGCGCAGTATTTT. Amino acids: CASSFQGGQGPQGAQYF. Supplemented by reference TRBV7-8 and TRBJ2-3, the full variable domain reads GAGVSQSPRYKVAKRGQDVALRCDPISGHVSLFWYQQALGQGPEFLTYFQNEAQLDKSGLPSDRFFAERPEGSVSTLKIQRTQQEDSAVYLCASSFQGGQGPQGAQYFGPGTRLTVL.

The rearrangement links TRBV10-3 to TRBJ2-1, with 7 nucleotides matching TRBD2. The germline CDR1 and CDR2 sequences are ENHRY and SYGVKD. There are 16 residues in the CDR3. V trimming: 4 bases; J trimming: 1 base; junction bases outside the gene matches: 7. The CDR3 spells CAISVKERGSYNEQFF. The CDR3 DNA follows: TGTGCCATCAGTGTCAAGGAGCGGGGATCCTACAATGAGCAGTTCTTC.

This clonotype was detected only a few times. This chain joins TRBV27 and TRBJ2-7; D unresolved. CDR1 MNHEY and CDR2 SMNVEV come from the germline V gene (reference sequence). V lost 4 bases to trimming and J lost 3 bases, with 10 bases between them. CDR3 length equals 13 residues. The CDR3 bases are TGTGCCAGCAGTTATACCTGGAGCTACGAGCAGTACTTC. This translates into CASSYTWSYEQYF.

This clonotype showed up just a few times. The V gene is TRBV3-1, the J gene TRBJ1-5; D might be TRBD1 (6 bases). The ends were cut back, 3 bases at V and 0 bases at J, with 12 bases in the middle. Germline CDR1 is LGHDT and CDR2 is YNNKEL (reference sequence). This CDR3 region has 16 residues. The CDR3 is CASSHGQYNSNQPQHF. CDR3 DNA: TGTGCCAGCAGCCACGGACAGTACAATAGCAATCAGCCCCAGCATTTT.

This rearrangement joins TRBV7-9 to TRBJ2-3, with D perhaps matching TRBD1 (6 bases). Trimming took 5 bases from V and 7 from J, leaving 13 bases between them. CDR1 and CDR2 (germline): SEHNR, FQNEAQ (reference sequence). The CDR3 extends over 13 amino acids. Written as DNA, the CDR3 is TGTGCCAGCAGCACGATTCAGGGGTATACGCAGTATTTT. This translates into CASSTIQGYTQYF.

This clonotype came up a few times. This chain connects TRBV7-9 to TRBJ2-4, with D tentatively TRBD1 (6 bases). Germline V gives CDR1 SEHNR, CDR2 FQNEAQ (reference sequence). The CDR3 contains 16 residues. V was trimmed by 4 bases and J by 2 bases, leaving 15 bases between them. The CDR3 protein is CASSSKGVGTKNIQYF. CDR3 in DNA: TGTGCCAGCAGCTCGAAGGGGGTCGGAACCAAAAACATTCAGTACTTC.

This clonotype was seen more than once but under ten times. This chain uses TRBV29-1 with TRBJ2-1, with D tentatively TRBD2 (5 bases). The CDR3 covers 18 residues. From germline, CDR1 is SQVTM and CDR2 ANQGSEA. V was clipped by 8 bases and J by 0 bases, with 26 bases between them. CDR3 bases: TGCAGCCTACGTCCCGTACTGAGCGGCCCAAACTCCTACAATGAGCAGTTCTTC. Protein: CSLRPVLSGPNSYNEQFF.

This clonotype was seen a handful of times. The CDR3 here is CSVVWTSGRAYNEQFF. CDR3 coding DNA: TGCAGCGTTGTTTGGACTAGCGGGAGAGCCTACAATGAGCAGTTCTTC. The rearrangement joins TRBV29-1 to TRBJ2-1, with 13 bases lining up with TRBD2. The germline gives CDR1 SQVTM, CDR2 ANQGSEA. The V segment lost 4 bases and the J segment 2 bases; nucleotides outside the gene matches: 5. The CDR3 has 16 residues.

This clonotype showed up just a few times. The chain links TRBV18 to TRBJ2-1; 7 positions agree with TRBD2. Germline CDR1 KGHSH, CDR2 LQKENI. The CDR3 totals 15 residues. After removal of 0 bases from V and 7 bases from J, the junction contained 6 bases not matched to a gene. The CDR3 here is CASSPPIAGGNEQFF. The DNA for the CDR3 is TGTGCCAGCTCACCACCAATAGCGGGTGGGAATGAGCAGTTCTTC.